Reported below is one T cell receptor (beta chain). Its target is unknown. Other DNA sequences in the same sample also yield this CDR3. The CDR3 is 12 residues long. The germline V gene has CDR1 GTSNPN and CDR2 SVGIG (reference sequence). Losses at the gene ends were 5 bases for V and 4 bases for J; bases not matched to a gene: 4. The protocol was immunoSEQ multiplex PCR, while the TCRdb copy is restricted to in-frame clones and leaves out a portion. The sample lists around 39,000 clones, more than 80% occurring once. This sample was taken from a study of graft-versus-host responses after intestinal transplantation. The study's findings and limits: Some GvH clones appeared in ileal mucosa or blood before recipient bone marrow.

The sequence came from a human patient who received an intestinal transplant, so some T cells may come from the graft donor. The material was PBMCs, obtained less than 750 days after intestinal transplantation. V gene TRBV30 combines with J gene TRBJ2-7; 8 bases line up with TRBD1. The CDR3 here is CAWAGQGYEQYF. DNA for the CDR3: TGTGCCTGGGCAGGACAGGGTTACGAGCAGTACTTC.